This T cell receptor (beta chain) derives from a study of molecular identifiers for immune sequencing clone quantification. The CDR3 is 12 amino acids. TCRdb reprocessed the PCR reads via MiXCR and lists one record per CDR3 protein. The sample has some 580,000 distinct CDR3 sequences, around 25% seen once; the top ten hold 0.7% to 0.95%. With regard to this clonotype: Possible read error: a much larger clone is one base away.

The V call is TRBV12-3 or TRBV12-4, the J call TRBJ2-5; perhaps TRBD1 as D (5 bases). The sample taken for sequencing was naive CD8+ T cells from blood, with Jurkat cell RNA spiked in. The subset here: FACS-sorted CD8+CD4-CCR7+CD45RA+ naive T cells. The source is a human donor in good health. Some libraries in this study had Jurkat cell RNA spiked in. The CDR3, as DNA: TGTGCCAGCAGAGGGGTACAAGAGACCCGGTACTTC. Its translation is CASRGVQETRYF.